This T cell receptor beta chain was retrieved from a study of T cell repertoires in cytomegalovirus infection. On the study more broadly: As its CMV epitopes, the study selected recently identified HLA-C-restricted and well-studied HLA-B-restricted targets. Regarding the study as a whole: The ex vivo response showed dominance by HLA-C-restricted CMV-specific TCR beta clonotypes. Individuals carrying CMV plus the relevant HLA were identified by cumulative frequency of public TCR beta families.

TCRdb itself ran the reads through MiXCR, one entry per CDR3 protein. The profile shows about 830,000 distinct CDR3 sequences, around a third of them singletons. This clonotype has only a few counts. The antigen is undetermined. Germline loops: CDR1 MGHDK, CDR2 SYGVNS. V lost 3 bases to trimming and J lost 5 bases, with 6 bases between them. The CDR3 has 12 amino acids. The sequence derives from a human donor in good health (CMV status not recorded). Some clones in this sample may be carry-over from other donors' samples. The sample consisted of cultured CD8+ T cells from PBMCs, taken from culture after CMV antigen stimulation. The V call is TRBV25-1, the J call TRBJ2-3, with D perhaps TRBD2 (5 bases). In nucleotides, the CDR3 is TGTGCCAGCAGTGACGCGGGAGATACGCAGTATTTT. Protein: CASSDAGDTQYF.